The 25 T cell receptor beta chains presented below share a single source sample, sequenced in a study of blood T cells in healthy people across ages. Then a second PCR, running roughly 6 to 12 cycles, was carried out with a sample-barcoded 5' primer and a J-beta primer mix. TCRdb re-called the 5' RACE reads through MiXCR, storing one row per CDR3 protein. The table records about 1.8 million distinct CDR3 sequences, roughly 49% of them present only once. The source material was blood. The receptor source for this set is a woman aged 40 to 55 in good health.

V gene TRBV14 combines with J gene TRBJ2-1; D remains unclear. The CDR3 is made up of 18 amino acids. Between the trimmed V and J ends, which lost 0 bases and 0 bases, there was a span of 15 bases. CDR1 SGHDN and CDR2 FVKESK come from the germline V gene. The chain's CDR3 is CASSQDPWQASSYNEQFF. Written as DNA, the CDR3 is TGTGCCAGCAGCCAAGATCCGTGGCAGGCGAGCTCCTACAATGAGCAGTTCTTC. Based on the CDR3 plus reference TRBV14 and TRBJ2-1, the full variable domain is EAGVTQFPSHSVIEKGQTVTLRCDPISGHDNLYWYRRVMGKEIKFLLHFVKESKQDESGMPNNRFLAERTGGTYSTLKVQPAELEDSGVYFCASSQDPWQASSYNEQFFGPGTRLTVL.

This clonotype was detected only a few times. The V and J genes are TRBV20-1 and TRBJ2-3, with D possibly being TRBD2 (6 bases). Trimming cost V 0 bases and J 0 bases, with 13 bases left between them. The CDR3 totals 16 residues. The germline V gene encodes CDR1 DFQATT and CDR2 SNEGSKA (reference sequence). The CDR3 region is CSARDGRNPSTDTQYF. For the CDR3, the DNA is TGCAGTGCTAGAGATGGGAGGAACCCTAGCACAGATACGCAGTATTTT.

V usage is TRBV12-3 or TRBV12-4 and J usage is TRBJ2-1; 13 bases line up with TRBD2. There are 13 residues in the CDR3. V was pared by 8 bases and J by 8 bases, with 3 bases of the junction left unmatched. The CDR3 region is CASGLAGDYEQFF. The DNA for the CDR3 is TGTGCCAGCGGACTAGCGGGGGATTATGAGCAGTTCTTC.

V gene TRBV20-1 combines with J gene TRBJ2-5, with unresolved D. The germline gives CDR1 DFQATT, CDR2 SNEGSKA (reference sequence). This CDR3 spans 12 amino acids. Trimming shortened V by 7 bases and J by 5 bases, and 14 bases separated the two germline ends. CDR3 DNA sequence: TGCAGTGGAGTCCTAATTAAGGAGACCCAGTACTTC. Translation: CSGVLIKETQYF.

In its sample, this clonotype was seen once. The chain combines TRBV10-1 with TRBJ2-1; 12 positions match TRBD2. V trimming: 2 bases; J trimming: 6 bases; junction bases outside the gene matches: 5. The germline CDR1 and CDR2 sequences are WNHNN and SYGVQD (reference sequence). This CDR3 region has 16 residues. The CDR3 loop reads CASSEAKTSGGNEQFF. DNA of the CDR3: TGCGCCAGCAGTGAGGCGAAGACTAGCGGGGGCAATGAGCAGTTCTTC.

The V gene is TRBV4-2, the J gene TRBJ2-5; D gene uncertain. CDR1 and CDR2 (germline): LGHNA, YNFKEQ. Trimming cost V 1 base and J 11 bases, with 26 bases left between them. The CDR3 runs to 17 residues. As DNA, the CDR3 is TGTGCCAGCAGCCAAGGAGGACGAGAAACCTCCTACAATGAGCAGTACTTC. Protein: CASSQGGRETSYNEQYF.

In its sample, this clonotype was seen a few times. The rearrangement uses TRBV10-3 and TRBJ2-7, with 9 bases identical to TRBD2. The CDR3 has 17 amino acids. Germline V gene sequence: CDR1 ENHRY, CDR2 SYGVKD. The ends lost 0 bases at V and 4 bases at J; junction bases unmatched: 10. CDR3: CAISESSRASGAYEQYF. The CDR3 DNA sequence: TGTGCCATCAGTGAGTCGAGTCGGGCTAGCGGGGCTTACGAGCAGTACTTC.

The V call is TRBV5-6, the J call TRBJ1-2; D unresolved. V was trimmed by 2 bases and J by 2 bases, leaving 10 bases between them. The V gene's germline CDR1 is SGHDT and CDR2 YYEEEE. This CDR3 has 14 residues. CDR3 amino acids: CASSFSRSNYGYTF. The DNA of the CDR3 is TGTGCCAGCAGCTTCTCCCGCTCAAACTATGGCTACACCTTC.

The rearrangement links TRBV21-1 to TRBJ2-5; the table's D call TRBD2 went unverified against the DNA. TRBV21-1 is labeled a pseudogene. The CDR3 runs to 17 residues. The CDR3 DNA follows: TGTGCCAGCGCACACCGGGGGGGCAGAGCCCACCGAGAGACCCAGTACTTC. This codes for CASAHRGGRAHRETQYF.

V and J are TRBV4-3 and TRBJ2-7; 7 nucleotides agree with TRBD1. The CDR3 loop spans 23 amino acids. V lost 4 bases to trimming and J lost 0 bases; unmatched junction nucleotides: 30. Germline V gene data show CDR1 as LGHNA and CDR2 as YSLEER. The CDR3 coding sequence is TGCGCCAGCAGCCCCCGGCGGGCGTACCAACAGGGGTACAGTACCACGAGCTCCTACGAGCAGTACTTC. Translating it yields CASSPRRAYQQGYSTTSSYEQYF.

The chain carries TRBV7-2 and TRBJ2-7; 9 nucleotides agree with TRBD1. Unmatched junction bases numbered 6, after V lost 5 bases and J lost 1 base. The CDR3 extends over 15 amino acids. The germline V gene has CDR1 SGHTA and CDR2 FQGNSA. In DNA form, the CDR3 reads TGTGCCAGCAGCCAAAGGACAGGGGTTTCCTACGAGCAGTACTTC. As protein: CASSQRTGVSYEQYF.

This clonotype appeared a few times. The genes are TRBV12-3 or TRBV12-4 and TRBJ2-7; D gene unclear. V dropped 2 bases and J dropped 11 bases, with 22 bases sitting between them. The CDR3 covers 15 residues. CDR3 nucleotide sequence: TGTGCCAGCAGTTTATCTGGGCCGGCGACCCCTTCAGAGTACTTC. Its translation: CASSLSGPATPSEYF.

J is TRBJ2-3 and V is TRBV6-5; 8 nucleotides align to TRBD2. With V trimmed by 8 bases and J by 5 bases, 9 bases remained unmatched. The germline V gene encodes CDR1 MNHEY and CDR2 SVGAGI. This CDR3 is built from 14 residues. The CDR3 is CASWIERGKDTQYF. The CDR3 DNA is TGTGCCAGCTGGATCGAGCGGGGGAAAGATACGCAGTATTTT.

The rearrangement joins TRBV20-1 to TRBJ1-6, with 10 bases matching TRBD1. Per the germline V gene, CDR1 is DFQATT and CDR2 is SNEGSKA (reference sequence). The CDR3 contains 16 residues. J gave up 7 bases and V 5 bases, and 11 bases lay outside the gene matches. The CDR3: CSAAPGQGLLNSPLHF. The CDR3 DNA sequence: TGCAGTGCTGCACCGGGACAGGGGCTTTTAAATTCACCCCTCCACTTT.

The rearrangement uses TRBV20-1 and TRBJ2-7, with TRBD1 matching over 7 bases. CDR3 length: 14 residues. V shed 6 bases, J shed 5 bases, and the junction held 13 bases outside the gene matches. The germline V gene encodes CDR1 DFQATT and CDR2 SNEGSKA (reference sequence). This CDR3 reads CSAHPTGVIHEQYF. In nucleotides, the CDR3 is TGCAGTGCCCATCCAACAGGGGTCATCCACGAGCAGTACTTC.

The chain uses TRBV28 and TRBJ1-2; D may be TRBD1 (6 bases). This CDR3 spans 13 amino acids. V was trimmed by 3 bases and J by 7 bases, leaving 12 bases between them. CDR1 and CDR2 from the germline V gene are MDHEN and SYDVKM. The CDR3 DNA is TGTGCCAGCAGTTTGACGGGGGGCGGTGGCTACACCTTC. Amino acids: CASSLTGGGGYTF.

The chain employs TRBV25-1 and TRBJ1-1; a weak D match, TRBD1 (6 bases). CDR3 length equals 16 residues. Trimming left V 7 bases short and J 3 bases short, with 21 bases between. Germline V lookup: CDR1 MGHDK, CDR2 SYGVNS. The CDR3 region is CASKREGGAVDTEAFF. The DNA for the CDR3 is TGTGCCAGCAAGAGGGAGGGGGGGGCCGTGGACACTGAAGCTTTCTTT.

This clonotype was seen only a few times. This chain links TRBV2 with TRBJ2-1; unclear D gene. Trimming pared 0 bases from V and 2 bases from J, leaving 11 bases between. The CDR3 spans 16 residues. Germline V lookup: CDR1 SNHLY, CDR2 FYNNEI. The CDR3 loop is CASSEAYQAPYNEQFF. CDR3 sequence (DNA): TGTGCCAGCAGTGAAGCTTACCAGGCCCCCTACAATGAGCAGTTCTTC.

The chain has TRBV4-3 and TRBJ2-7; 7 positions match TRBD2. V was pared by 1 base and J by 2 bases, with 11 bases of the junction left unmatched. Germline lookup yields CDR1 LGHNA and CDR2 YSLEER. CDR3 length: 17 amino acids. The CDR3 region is CASSQAGGSGVTYEQYF. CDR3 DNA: TGCGCCAGCAGCCAAGCCGGGGGAAGCGGGGTGACCTACGAGCAGTACTTC.

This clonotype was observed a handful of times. The CDR3 is CSAHRARQGQETQYF. In nucleotides, the CDR3 is TGCAGTGCTCACCGGGCGAGACAGGGGCAAGAGACCCAGTACTTC. This chain uses TRBV20-1 with TRBJ2-5; 8 bases are shared with TRBD1. Germline V gives CDR1 DFQATT, CDR2 SNEGSKA (reference sequence). The J segment lost 2 bases and the V segment lost 5 bases, leaving 10 bases of the junction unmatched. The length of the CDR3 is 15 residues.

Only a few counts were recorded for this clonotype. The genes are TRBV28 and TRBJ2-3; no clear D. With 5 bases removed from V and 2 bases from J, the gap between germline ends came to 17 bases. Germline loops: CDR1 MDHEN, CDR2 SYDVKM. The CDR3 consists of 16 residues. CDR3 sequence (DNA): TGTGCCAGCAGTACCCCCCCGGACGACTTCACAGATACGCAGTATTTT. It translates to CASSTPPDDFTDTQYF.

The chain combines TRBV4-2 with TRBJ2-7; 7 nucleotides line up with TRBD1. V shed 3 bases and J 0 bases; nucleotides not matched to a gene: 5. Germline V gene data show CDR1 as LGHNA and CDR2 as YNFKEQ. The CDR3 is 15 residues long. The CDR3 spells CASSQRTGNSYEQYF. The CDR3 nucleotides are TGTGCCAGCAGCCAGAGGACAGGCAACTCCTACGAGCAGTACTTC.

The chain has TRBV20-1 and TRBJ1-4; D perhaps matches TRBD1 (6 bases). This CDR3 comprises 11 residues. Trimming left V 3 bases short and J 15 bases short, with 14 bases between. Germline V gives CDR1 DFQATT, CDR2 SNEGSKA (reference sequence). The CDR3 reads CSARVGQRVFF. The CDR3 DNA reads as TGCAGTGCTAGGGTTGGACAGAGGGTGTTTTTT.

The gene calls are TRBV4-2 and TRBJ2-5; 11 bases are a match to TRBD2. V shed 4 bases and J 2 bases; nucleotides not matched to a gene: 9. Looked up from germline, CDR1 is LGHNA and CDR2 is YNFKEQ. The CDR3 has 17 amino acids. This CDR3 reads CASSRLASGGTQETQYF. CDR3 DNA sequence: TGTGCCAGCAGCCGCCTAGCTAGCGGGGGGACACAAGAGACCCAGTACTTC.

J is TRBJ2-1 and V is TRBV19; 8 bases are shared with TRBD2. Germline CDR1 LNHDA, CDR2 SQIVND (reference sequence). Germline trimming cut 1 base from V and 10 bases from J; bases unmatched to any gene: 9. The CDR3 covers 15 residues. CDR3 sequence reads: CASSIGAGGRGEQFF. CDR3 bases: TGTGCCAGTAGTATAGGGGCGGGGGGTCGAGGAGAGCAGTTCTTC. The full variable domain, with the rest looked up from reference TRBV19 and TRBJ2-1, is DGGITQSPKYLFRKEGQNVTLSCEQNLNHDAMYWYRQDPGQGLRLIYYSQIVNDFQKGDIAEGYSVSREKKESFPLTVTSAQKNPTAFYLCASSIGAGGRGEQFFGPGTRLTVL.